The rows below give T cell receptor beta chains drawn from one sample of a study of control samples from healthy donors and cancer patients. Produced via immunoSEQ multiplex PCR; TCRdb's table is partial and in-frame only. The top ten clones hold around 8.7% of a sample with more than 95,000 clones, about nine tenths of them seen once. Sequences were obtained from blood. The receptor source for this set is a man in his forties or fifties in good health. Each CDR3 is given with its conserved first and last residue.

TRBJ2-1,13,TRBV2,CASSDQGYNEQFF
TRBJ2-5,15,TRBV7-2,CASSLALGGRETQYF
TRBJ1-5,14,TRBV27,CASSLLGANQPQHF
TRBJ2-1,17,TRBV5-1,CASSSTSGQPSYNEQFF
TRBJ2-1,12,TRBV2,CASSPQRTEQFF
TRBJ1-2,14,TRBV27,CASSSTGTAYGYTF
TRBJ2-7,16,TRBV7-9,CASSLALRLARFEQYF
TRBJ1-6,15,TRBV7-9,CASPTGTVYNSPLHF
TRBJ2-3,14,TRBV9,CASSPSGGTDTQYF
TRBJ2-3,14,TRBV5-1,CASKGGGAADTQYF
TRBJ2-1,14,TRBV19,CASSEQGSYNEQFF
TRBJ2-7,14,TRBV7-9,CASSLLGQGGEQYF
TRBJ2-1,12,TRBV11-2,CASSSGREEQFF
TRBJ2-1,12,TRBV4-1,CASSLRGEEQFF
TRBJ2-2,17,TRBV7-3,CASSLADRGSGTGELFF
TRBJ2-2,14,TRBV19,CASKSHTLTGELFF
TRBJ1-5,13,TRBV6-5,CASSYQLSSPQHF
TRBJ1-1,13,TRBV30,CAWSVKGRTEAFF
TRBJ1-1,14,TRBV12-5,CASVATYENTEAFF
TRBJ2-3,15,TRBV5-1,CASSLSGRGADTQYF
TRBJ1-4,14,TRBV5-1,CASSVDRGDEKLFF
TRBJ1-1,13,TRBV5-1,CASRGEGSTEAFF
TRBJ1-1,15,TRBV6-6,CASSSLGQGVTEAFF
TRBJ1-2,12,TRBV29-1,CSVDRTGRGYTF
TRBJ1-2,13,TRBV5-4,CASSVDRGLGYTF
TRBJ2-5,17,TRBV4-3,CASSQDPERGGGETQYF
TRBJ1-1,15,TRBV15,CATSRDQGYHTEAFF
TRBJ2-3,16,TRBV20-1,CSASDPGGGNRGTQYF
TRBJ1-5,15,TRBV2,CASRPGTVSNQPQHF
TRBJ1-2,13,TRBV5-1,CASSFHIDYGYTF
TRBJ2-3,12,TRBV2,CASSPRPDTQYF
TRBJ1-2,16,TRBV4-3,CASSQGLVGSYYGYTF
TRBJ1-2,16,TRBV4-1,CASSQGSSMPTQGYTF
TRBJ1-1,15,TRBV2,CASSEVRRGRSEAFF
TRBJ1-1,14,TRBV11-3,CASSLGEGNTEAFF
TRBJ1-3,15,TRBV2,CASSAKGIAGNTIYF
TRBJ2-1,11,TRBV12-3/TRBV12-4,CASSYNNEQFF
TRBJ2-5,15,TRBV18,CASSPRDSSTETQYF
TRBJ1-4,18,TRBV27,CASSLSGTGAATGKKLFF
TRBJ2-2,15,TRBV9,CASRKEGSHTGELFF
TRBJ1-5,12,TRBV25-1,CASSFGVAPQHF
TRBJ1-6,14,TRBV2,CASGRTDYNSPLHF
TRBJ1-1,13,TRBV7-9,CASSSTGNTEAFF
TRBJ1-1,16,TRBV19,CASSIALTGRNTEAFF
TRBJ2-7,14,TRBV11-2,CASRKIQGPYEQYF
TRBJ1-5,16,TRBV19,CASSIGAYTTGRAQHF
TRBJ1-5,16,TRBV12-5,CASGLIEEDSNQPQHF
TRBJ2-5,16,TRBV4-1,CASSQEAGVFQETQYF
TRBJ2-1,12,TRBV6-5,CASSSYRTEQFF
TRBJ1-2,14,TRBV4-3,CASSQTGGEQGYTF